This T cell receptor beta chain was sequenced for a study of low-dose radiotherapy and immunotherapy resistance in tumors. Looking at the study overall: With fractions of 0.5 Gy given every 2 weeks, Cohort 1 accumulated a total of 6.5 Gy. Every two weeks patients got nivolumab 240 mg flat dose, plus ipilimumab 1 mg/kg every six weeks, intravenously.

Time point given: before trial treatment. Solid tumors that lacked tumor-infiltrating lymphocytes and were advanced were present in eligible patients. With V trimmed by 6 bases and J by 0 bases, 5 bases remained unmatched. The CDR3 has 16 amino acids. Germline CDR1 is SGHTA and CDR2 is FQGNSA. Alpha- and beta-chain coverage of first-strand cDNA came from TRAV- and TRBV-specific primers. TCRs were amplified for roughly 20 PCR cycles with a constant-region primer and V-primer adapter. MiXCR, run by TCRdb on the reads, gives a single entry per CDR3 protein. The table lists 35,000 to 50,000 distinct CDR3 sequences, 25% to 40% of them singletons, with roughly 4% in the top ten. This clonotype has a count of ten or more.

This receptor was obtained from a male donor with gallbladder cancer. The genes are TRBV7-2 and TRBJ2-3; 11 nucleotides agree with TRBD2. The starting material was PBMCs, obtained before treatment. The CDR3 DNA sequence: TGTGCCAGCAGGCAGACTAGCGGGGCTAGCACAGATACGCAGTATTTT. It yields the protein CASRQTSGASTDTQYF. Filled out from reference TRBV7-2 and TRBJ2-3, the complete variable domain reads GAGVSQSPSNKVTEKGKDVELRCDPISGHTALYWYRQSLGQGLEFLIYFQGNSAPDKSGLPSDRFSAERTGGSVSTLTIQRTQQEDSAVYLCASRQTSGASTDTQYFGPGTRLTVL.